What follows is one TCR beta chain and its context. The antigen remains undetermined. This entry belongs to a study of OX40 agonist ivuxolimab in advanced cancers. About the study: Checkpoint inhibitors had been given previously to about 38% of patients.

Germline V CDR1 and CDR2: SGHTA, FQGTGA. The CDR3 extends over 15 amino acids. V was clipped by 5 bases and J by 4 bases, with 14 bases between them. Repertoires were generated with immunoSEQ multiplex PCR, while TCRdb's copy carries only in-frame clones and drops some. The profile shows tens of thousands of clones, approximately 88% of them singletons. Study findings and constraints: Still undetermined is the antigen specificity of the expanded peripheral T cells. Normalized T-cell clonal expansion was also low in some nonresponders. Compared with CD4+, CD8+ T cells on average had more expanded clones.

The TCR sequence derives from an adult with an advanced solid tumor such as melanoma, head and neck, liver or kidney cancer. This material consisted of CD4+ or CD8+ T cells sorted from blood, taken in a trial of the OX40 agonist ivuxolimab. V usage is TRBV7-3 and J usage is TRBJ2-2, with a tentative D call TRBD2 (5 bases). The CDR3 DNA follows: TGTGCCAGCAGCCCTGACCGGGCGGGCACCGGGGAGCTGTTTTTT. This translates into CASSPDRAGTGELFF.